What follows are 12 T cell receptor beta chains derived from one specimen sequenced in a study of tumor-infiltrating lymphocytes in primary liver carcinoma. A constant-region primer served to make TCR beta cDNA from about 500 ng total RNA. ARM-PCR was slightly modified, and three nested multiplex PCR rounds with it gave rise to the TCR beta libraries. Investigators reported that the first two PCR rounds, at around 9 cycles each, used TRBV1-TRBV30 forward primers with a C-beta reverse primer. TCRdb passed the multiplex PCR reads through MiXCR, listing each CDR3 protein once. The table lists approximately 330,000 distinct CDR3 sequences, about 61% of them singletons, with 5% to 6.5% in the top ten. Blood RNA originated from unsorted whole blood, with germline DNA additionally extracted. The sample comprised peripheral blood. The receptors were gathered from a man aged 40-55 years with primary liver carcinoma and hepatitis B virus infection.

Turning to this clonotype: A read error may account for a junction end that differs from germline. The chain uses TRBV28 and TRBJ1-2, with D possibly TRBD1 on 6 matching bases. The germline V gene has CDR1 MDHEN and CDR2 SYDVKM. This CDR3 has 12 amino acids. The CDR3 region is CASSLGTLGHTF. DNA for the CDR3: TGTGCCAGCAGTTTGGGGACACTTGGCCACACCTTC.

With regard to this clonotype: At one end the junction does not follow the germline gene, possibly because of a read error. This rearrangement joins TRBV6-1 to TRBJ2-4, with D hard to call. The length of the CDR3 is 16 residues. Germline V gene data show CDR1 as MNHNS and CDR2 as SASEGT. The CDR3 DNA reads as TGTGCCAGTAGTGAATTTACCGAGCCCCCCAAAAACATTCAGTACTTC. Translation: CASSEFTEPPKNIQYF.

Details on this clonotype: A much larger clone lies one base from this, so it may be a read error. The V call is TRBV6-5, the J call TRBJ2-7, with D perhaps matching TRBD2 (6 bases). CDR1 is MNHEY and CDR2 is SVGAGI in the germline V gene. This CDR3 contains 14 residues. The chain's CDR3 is CASSPRADYHEKYF. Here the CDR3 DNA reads TGTGCCAGCAGCCCAAGGGCGGACTACCACGAGAAGTACTTC.

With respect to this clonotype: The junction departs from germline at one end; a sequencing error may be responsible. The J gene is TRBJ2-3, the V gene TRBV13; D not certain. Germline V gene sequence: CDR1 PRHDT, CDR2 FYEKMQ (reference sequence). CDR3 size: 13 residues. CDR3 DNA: TGTGGCAGCAGCGCCCTTGTGACAGATACGCAGTATTTT. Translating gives CGSSALVTDTQYF.

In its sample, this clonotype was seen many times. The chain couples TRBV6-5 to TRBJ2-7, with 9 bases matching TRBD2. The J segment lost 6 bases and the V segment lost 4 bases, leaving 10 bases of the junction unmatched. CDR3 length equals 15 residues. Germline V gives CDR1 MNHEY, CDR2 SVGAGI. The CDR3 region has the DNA TGTGCCAGCAGTTCGACCCTAGCGGGACAAGGCGAGCAGTACTTC. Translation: CASSSTLAGQGEQYF.

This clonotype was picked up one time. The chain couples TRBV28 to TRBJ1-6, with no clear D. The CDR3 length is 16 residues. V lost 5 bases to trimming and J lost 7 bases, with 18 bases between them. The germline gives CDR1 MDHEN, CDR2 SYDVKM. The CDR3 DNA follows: TGTGCCAGCAGTCCAACGTTTGGGAGTCAGAATTCACCCCTCCACTTT. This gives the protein CASSPTFGSQNSPLHF.

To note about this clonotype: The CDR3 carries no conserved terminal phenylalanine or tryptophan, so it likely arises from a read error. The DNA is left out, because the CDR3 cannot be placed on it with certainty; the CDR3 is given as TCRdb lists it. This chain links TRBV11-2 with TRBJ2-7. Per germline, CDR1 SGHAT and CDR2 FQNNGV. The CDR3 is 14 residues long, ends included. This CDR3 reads CARSSNRNSYEQYL.

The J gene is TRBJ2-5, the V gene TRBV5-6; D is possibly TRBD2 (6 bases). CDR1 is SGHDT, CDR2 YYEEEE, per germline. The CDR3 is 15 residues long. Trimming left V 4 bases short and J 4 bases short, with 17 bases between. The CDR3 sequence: CASSGDWRDLETQYF. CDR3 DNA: TGTGCCAGCAGCGGGGACTGGCGGGATTTAGAGACCCAGTACTTC.

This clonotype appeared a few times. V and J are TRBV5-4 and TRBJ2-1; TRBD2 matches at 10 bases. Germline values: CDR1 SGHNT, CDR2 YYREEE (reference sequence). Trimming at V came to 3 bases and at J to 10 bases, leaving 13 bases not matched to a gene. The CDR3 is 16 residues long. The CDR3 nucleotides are TGTGCCAGCAGCTCTATGAAGCGGGAGGGCCGAGGGGAGCAGTTCTTC. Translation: CASSSMKREGRGEQFF. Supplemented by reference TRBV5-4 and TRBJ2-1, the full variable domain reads ETGVTQSPTHLIKTRGQQVTLRCSSQSGHNTVSWYQQALGQGPQFIFQYYREEENGRGNFPPRFSGLQFPNYSSELNVNALELDDSALYLCASSSMKREGRGEQFFGPGTRLTVL.

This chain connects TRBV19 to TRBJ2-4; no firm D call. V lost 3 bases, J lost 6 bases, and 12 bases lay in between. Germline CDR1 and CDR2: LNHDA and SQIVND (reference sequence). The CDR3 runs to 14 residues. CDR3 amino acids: CASSIGSLGNIQYF. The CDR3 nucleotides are TGTGCCAGTAGTATTGGTAGCCTTGGAAACATTCAGTACTTC. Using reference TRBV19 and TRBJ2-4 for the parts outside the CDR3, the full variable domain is DGGITQSPKYLFRKEGQNVTLSCEQNLNHDAMYWYRQDPGQGLRLIYYSQIVNDFQKGDIAEGYSVSREKKESFPLTVTSAQKNPTAFYLCASSIGSLGNIQYFGAGTRLSVL.

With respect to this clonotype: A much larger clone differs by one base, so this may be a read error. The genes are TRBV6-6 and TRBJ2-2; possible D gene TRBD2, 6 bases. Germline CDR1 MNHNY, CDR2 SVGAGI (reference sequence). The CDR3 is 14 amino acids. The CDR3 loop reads CASSSGTYTGEVFF. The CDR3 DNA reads TGTGCCAGCAGTTCTGGAACATACACCGGGGAGGTGTTTTTT.

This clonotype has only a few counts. CDR3 amino acids: CASTSGQGAFGELFF. The CDR3, as DNA: TGTGCCAGCACCTCGGGACAGGGGGCTTTCGGGGAGCTGTTTTTT. This chain links TRBV6-5 with TRBJ2-2; TRBD1 matches at 12 bases. J was trimmed by 7 bases and V by 7 bases; bases with no gene match: 7. The V gene's germline CDR1 is MNHEY and CDR2 SVGAGI. This CDR3 has 15 amino acids.